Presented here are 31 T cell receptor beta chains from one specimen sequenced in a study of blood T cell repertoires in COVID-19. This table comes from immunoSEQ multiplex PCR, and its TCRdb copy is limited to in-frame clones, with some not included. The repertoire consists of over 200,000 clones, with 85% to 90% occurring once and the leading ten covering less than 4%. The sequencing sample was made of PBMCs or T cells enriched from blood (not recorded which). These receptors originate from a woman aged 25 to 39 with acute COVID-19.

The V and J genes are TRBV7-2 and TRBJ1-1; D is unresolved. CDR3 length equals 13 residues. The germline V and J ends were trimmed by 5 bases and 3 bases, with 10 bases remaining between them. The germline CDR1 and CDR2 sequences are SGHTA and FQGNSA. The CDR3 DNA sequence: TGTGCCAGCAGCCCCCGCCGGTACACTGAAGCTTTCTTT. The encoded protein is CASSPRRYTEAFF.

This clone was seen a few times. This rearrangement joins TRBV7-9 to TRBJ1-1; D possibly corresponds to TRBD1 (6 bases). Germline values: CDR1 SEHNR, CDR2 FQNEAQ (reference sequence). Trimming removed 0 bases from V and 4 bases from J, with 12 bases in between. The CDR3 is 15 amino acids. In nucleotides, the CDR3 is TGTGCCAGCAGCTTAGCAGGGGGTGGGAGCACTGAAGCTTTCTTT. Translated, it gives CASSLAGGGSTEAFF. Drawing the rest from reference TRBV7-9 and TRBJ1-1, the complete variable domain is DTGVSQNPRHKITKRGQNVTFRCDPISEHNRLYWYRQTLGQGPEFLTYFQNEAQLEKSRLLSDRFSAERPKGSFSTLEIQRTEQGDSAMYLCASSLAGGGSTEAFFGQGTRLTVV.

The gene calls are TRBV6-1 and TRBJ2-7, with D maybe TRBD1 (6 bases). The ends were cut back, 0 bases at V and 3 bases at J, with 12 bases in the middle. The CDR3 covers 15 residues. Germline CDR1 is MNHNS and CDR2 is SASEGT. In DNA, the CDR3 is TGTGCCAGCAGTGAAGCGCCAGGACAGTTCTACGAGCAGTACTTC. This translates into CASSEAPGQFYEQYF.

The chain's CDR3 is CAISDDRGSPDTQYF. The CDR3 DNA sequence: TGTGCCATCAGTGATGACAGGGGGAGTCCAGATACGCAGTATTTT. The chain carries TRBV10-3 and TRBJ2-3; 9 nucleotides agree with TRBD1. J was trimmed by 4 bases and V by 3 bases; bases with no gene match: 5. Germline CDR1 is ENHRY and CDR2 is SYGVKD. This CDR3 region has 15 residues.

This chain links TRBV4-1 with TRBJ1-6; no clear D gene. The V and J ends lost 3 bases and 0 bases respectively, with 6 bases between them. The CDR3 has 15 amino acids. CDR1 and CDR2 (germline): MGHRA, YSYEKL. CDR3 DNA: TGCGCCAGCAGCCATGAGAGCTCCTATAATTCACCCCTCCACTTT. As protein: CASSHESSYNSPLHF.

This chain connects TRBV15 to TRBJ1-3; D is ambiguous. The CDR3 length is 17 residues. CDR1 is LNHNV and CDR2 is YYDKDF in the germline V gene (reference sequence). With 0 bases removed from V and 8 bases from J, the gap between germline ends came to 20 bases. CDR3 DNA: TGTGCCACCAGCAGAGATGCAATTTGGGAGGGTGTGGACACCATATATTTT. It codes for CATSRDAIWEGVDTIYF.

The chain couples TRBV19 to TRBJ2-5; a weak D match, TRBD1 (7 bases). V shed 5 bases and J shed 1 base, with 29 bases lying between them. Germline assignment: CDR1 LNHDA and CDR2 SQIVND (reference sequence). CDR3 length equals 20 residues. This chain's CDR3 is CASSPTGGGESLRLQETQYF. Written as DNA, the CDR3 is TGTGCCAGTAGTCCCACCGGAGGGGGCGAGAGTTTGCGACTCCAAGAGACCCAGTACTTC.

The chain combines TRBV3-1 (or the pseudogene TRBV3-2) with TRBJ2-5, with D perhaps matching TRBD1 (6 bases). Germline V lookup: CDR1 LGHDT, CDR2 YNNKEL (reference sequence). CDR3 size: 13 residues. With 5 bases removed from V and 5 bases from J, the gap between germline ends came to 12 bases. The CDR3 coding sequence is TGTGCCAGCAGCTTCAGACAGGCGGAGACCCAGTACTTC. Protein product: CASSFRQAETQYF.

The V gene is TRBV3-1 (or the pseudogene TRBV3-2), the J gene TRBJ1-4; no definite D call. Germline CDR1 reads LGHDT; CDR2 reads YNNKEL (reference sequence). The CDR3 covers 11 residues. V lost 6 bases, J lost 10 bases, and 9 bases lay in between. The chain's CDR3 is CASREGRKLFF. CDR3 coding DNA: TGTGCCAGCAGGGAGGGTAGAAAACTGTTTTTT.

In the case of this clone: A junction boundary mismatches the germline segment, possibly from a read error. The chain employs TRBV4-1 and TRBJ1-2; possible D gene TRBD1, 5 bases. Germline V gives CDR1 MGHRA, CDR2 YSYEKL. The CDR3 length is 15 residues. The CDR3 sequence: CASSQEPRAHYGYTF. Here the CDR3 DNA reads TGCGCCAGCAGTCAAGAACCCAGGGCACACTATGGCTACACCTTC.

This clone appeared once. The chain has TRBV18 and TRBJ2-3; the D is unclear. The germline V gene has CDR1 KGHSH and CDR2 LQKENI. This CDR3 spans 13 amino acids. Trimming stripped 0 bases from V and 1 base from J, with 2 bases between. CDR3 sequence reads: CASSPPGTDTQYF. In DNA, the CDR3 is TGTGCCAGCTCACCACCCGGCACAGATACGCAGTATTTT.

CDR3 loop: CASSQGRVYAYEQYF. Written as DNA, the CDR3 is TGTGCCAGCAGCCAAGGCAGGGTGTATGCCTACGAGCAGTACTTC. V and J are TRBV14 and TRBJ2-7; D may be TRBD1 (5 bases). The CDR3 has 15 residues. Germline assignment: CDR1 SGHDN and CDR2 FVKESK. Deletions cut 1 base from V and 2 bases from J, with 12 bases between.

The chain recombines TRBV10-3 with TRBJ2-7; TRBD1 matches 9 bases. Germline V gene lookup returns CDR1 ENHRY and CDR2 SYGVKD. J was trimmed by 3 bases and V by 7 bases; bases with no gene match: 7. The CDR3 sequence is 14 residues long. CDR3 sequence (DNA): TGTGCCATCAAGGGACAGGGTCCCGGCTACGAGCAGTACTTC. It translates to CAIKGQGPGYEQYF.

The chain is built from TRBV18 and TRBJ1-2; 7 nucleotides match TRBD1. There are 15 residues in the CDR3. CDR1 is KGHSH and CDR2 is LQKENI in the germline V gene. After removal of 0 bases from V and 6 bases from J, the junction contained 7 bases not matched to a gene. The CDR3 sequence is CASSPPTITGDGYTF. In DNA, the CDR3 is TGTGCCAGCTCACCACCGACGATTACAGGGGATGGCTACACCTTC.

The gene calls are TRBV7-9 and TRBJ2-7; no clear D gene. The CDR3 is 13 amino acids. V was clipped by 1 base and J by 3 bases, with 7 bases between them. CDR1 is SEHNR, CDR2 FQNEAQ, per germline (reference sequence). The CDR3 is CASSLDGDYEQYF. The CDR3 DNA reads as TGTGCCAGCAGCTTAGACGGTGACTACGAGCAGTACTTC. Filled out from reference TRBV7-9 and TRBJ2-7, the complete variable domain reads DTGVSQNPRHKITKRGQNVTFRCDPISEHNRLYWYRQTLGQGPEFLTYFQNEAQLEKSRLLSDRFSAERPKGSFSTLEIQRTEQGDSAMYLCASSLDGDYEQYFGPGTRLTVT.

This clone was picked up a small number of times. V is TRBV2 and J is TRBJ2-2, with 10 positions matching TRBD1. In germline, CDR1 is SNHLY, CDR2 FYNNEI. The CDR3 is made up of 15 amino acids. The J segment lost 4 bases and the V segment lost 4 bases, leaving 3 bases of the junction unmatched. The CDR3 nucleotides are TGTGCCAGCAGTGGACAGGGGGCGCGCACCGGGGAGCTGTTTTTT. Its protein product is CASSGQGARTGELFF.

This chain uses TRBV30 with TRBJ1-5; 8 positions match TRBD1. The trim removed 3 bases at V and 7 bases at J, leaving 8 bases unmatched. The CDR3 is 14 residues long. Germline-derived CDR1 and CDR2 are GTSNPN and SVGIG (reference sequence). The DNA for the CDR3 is TGTGCCTGGAGCGGACAGGGAGAATGGCAGCCCCAGCATTTT. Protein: CAWSGQGEWQPQHF.

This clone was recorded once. The CDR3 bases are TGTGCCAGCAGTTTGGCTCGGGAACATCGGGGTCAGCCCCAGCATTTT. Amino acids: CASSLAREHRGQPQHF. The gene calls are TRBV28 and TRBJ1-5; no firm D call. V lost 3 bases to trimming and J lost 6 bases, with 18 bases between them. The CDR3 sequence is 16 residues long. CDR1 is MDHEN, CDR2 SYDVKM, per germline. Filled out from reference TRBV28 and TRBJ1-5, the complete variable domain reads DVKVTQSSRYLVKRTGEKVFLECVQDMDHENMFWYRQDPGLGLRLIYFSYDVKMKEKGDIPEGYSVSREKKERFSLILESASTNQTSMYLCASSLAREHRGQPQHFGDGTRLSIL.

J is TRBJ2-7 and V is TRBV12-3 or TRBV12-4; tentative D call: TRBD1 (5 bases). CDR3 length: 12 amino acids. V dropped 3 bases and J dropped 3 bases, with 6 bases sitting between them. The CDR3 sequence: CASSFRGYEQYF. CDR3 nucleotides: TGTGCCAGCAGTTTTAGGGGCTACGAGCAGTACTTC.

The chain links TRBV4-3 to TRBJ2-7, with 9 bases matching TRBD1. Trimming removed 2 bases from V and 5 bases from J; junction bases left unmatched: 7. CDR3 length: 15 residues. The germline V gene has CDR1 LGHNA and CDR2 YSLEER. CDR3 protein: CASSQRTGEPHEQYF. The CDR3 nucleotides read TGCGCCAGCAGCCAAAGGACAGGGGAGCCCCACGAGCAGTACTTC.

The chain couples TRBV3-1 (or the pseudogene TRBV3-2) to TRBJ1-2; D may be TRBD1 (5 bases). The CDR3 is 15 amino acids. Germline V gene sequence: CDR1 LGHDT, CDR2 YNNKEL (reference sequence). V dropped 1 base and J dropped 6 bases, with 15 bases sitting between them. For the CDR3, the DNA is TGTGCCAGCAGCCAAGTTTTAGGGGCTGCCGATGGCTACACCTTC. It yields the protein CASSQVLGAADGYTF.

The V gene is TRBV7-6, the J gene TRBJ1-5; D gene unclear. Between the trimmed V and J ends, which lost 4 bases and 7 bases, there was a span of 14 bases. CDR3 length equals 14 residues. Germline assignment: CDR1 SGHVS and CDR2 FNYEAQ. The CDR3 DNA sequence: TGTGCCAGCAGCTCCAGTAGGGAGGGCCAGCCCCAGCATTTT. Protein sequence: CASSSSREGQPQHF.

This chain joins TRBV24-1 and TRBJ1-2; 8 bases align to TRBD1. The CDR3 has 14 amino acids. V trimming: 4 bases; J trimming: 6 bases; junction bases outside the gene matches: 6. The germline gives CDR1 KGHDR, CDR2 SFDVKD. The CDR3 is CATSDSRGLNGYTF. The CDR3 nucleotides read TGTGCCACCAGTGACTCCAGGGGGCTGAATGGCTACACCTTC.

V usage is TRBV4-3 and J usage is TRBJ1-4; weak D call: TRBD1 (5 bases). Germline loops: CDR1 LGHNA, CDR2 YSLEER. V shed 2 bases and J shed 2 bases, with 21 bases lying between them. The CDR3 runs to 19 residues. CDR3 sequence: CASSQPGGTGSWTNEKLFF. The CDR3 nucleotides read TGCGCCAGCAGCCAACCCGGCGGGACGGGGTCCTGGACTAATGAAAAACTGTTTTTT.

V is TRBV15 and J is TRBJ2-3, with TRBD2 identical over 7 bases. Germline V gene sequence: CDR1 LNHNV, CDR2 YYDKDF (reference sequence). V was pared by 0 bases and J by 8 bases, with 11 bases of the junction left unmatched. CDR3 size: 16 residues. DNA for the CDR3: TGTGCCACCAGCAGAGATAGGGGACTAAGGTCGGTTACGCAGTATTTT. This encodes CATSRDRGLRSVTQYF.

The CDR3 is CASSEFPGQGNTEAFF. For the CDR3, the DNA is TGTGCCAGCAGTGAATTTCCCGGACAGGGGAACACTGAAGCTTTCTTT. V gene TRBV6-1 combines with J gene TRBJ1-1, with 8 bases lining up with TRBD1. This CDR3 spans 16 amino acids. Germline V CDR1 and CDR2: MNHNS, SASEGT. The V gene end was trimmed by 2 bases and the J gene end by 1 base; junction bases not matched to a gene: 6.

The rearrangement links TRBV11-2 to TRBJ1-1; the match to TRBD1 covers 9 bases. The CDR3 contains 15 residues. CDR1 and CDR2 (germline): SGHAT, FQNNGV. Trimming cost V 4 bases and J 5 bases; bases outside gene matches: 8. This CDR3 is CASSSYRDRGTEAFF. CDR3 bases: TGTGCCAGCAGCTCCTACCGCGACAGGGGGACTGAAGCTTTCTTT.

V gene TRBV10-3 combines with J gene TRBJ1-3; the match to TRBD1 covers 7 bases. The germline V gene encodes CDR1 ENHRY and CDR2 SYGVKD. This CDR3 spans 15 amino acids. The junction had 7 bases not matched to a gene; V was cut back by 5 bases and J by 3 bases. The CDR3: CAISTDREVGNTIYF. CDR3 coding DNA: TGTGCCATCAGTACTGACAGGGAGGTTGGAAACACCATATATTTT.

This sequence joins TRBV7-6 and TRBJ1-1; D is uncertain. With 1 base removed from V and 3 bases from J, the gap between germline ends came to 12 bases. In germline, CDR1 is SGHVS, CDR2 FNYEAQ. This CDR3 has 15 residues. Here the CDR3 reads CASSLGFREYTEAFF. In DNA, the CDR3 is TGTGCCAGCAGCTTAGGTTTTAGAGAGTACACTGAAGCTTTCTTT.

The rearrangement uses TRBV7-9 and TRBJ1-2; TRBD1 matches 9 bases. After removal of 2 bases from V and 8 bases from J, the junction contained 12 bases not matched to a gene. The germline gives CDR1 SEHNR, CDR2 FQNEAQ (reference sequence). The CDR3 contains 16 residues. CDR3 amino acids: CASSLHPRQGVEGYTF. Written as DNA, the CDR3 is TGTGCCAGCAGCTTACATCCCCGACAGGGGGTGGAGGGCTACACCTTC.

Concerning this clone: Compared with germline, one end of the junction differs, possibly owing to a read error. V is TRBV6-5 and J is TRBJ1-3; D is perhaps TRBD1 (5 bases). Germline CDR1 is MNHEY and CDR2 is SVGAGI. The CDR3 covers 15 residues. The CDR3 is CATSPQGSLGNTIYF. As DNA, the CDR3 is TGTGCCACCAGTCCCCAGGGTTCTCTTGGAAACACCATATATTTT.